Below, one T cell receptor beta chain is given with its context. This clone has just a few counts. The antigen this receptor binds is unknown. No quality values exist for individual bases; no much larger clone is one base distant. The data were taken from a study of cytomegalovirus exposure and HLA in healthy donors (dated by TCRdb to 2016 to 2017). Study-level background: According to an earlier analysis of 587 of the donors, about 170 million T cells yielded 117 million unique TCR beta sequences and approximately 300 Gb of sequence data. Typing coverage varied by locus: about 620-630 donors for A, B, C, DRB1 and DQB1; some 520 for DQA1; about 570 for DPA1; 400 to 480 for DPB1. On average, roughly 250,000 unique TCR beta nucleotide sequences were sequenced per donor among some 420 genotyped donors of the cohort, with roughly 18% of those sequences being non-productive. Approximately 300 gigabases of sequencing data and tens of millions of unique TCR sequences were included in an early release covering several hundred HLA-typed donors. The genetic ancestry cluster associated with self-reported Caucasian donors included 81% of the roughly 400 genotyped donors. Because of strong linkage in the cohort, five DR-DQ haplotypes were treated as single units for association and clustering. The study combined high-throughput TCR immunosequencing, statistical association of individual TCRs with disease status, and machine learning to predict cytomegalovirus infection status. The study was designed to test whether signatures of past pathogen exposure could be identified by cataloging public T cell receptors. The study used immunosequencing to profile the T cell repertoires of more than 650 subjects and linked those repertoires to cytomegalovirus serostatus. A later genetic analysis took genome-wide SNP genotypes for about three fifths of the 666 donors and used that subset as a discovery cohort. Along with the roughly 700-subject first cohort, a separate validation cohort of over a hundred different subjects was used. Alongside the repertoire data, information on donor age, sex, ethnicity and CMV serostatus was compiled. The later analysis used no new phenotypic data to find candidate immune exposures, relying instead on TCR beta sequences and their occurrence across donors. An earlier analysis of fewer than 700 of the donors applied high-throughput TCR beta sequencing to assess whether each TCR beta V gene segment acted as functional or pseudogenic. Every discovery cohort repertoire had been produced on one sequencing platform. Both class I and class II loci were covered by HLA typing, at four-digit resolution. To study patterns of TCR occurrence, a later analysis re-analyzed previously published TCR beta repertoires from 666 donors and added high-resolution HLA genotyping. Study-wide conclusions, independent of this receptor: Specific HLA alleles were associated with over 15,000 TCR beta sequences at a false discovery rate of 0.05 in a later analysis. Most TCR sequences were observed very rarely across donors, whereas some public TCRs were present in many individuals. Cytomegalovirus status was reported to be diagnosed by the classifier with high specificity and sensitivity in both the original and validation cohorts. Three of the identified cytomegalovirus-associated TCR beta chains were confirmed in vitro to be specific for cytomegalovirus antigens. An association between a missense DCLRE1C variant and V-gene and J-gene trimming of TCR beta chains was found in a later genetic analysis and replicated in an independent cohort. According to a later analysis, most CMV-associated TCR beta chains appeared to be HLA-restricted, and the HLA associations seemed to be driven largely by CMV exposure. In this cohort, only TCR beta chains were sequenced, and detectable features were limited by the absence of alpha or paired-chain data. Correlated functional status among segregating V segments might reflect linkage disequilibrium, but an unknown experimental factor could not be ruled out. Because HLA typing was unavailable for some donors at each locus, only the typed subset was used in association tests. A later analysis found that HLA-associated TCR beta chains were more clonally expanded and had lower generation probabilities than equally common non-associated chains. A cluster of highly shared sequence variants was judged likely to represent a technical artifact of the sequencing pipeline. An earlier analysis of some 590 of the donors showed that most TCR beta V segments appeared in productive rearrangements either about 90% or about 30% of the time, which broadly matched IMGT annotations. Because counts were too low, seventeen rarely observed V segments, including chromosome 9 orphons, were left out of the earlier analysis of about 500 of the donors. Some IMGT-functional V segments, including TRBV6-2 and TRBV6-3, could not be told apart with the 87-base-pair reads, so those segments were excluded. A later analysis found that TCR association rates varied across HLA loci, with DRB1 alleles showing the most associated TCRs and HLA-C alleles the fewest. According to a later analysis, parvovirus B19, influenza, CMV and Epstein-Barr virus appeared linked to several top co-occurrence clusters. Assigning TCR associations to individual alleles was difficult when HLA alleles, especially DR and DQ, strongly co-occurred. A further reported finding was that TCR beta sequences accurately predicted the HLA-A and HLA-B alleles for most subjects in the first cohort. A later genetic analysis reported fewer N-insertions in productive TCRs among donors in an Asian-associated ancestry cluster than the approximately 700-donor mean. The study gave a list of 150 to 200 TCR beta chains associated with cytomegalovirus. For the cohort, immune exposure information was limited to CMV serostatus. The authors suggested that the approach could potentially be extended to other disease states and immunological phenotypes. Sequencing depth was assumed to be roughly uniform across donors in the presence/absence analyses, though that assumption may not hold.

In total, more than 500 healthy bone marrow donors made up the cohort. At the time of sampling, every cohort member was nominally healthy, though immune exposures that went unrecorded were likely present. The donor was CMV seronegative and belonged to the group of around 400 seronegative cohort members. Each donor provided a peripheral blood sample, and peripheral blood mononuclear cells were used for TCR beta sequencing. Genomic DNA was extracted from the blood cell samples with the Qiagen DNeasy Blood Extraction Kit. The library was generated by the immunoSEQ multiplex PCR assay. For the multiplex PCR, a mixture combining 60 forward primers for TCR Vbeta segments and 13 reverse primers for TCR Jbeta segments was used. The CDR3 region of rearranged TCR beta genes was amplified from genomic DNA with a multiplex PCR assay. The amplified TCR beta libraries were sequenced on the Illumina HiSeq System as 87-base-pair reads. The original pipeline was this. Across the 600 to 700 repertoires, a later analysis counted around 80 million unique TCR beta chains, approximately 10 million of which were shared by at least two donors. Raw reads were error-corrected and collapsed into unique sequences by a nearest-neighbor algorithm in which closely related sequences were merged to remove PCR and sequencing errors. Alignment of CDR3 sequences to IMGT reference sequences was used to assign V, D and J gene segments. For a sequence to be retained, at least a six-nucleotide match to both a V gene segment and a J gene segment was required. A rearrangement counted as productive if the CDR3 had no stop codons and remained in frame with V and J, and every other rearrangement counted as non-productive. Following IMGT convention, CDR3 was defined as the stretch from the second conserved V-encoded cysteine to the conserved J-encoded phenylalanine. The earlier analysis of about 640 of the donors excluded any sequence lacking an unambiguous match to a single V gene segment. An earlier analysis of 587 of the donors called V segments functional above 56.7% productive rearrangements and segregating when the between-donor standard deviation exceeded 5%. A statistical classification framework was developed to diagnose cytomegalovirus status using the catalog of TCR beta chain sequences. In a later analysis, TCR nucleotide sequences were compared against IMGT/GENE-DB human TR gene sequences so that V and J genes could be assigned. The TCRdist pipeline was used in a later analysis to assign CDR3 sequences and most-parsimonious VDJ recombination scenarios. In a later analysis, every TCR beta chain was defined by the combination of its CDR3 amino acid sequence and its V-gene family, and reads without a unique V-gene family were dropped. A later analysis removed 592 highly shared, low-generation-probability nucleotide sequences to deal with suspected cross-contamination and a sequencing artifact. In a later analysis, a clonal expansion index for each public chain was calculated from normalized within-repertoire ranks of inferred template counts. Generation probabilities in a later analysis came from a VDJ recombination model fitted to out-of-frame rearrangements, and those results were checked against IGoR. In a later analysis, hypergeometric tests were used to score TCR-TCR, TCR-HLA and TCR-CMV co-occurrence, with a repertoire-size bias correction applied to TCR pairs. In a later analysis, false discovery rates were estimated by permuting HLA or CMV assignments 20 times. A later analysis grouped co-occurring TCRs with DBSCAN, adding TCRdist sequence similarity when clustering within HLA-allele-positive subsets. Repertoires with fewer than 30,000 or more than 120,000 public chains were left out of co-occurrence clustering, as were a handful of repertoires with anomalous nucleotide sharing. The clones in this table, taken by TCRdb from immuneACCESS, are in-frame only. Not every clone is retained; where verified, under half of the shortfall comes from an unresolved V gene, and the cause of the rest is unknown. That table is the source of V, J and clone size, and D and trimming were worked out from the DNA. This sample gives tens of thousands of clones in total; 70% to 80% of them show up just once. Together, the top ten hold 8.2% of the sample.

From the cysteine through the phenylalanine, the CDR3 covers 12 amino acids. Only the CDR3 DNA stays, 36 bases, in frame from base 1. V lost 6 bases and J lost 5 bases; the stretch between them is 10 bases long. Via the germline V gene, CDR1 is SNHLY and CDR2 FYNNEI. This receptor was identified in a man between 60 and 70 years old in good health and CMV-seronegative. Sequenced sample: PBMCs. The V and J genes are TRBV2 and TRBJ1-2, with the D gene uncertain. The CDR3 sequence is CASSLGGYGYTF. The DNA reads TGTGCCAGCAGCCTAGGAGGTTATGGCTACACCTTC. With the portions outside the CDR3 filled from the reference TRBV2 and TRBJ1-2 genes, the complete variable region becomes EPEVTQTPSHQVTQMGQEVILRCVPISNHLYFYWYRQILGQKVEFLVSFYNNEISEKSEIFDDQFSVERPDGSNFTLKIRSTKLEDSAMYFCASSLGGYGYTFGSGTRLTVV.